This TCR beta chain was recorded in a study of Graves' ophthalmopathy and Graves' hyperthyroidism. General study points: The blood repertoire also included most expanded thyroid clonotypes above 0.001 frequency. Sensitivity reached roughly 71% and specificity 72.22% when the model predicted ophthalmopathy progression.

Clinical symptoms, serum thyroxine, TRAb, thyroid ultrasound and orbital computed tomography were relied on for diagnosis. As concerns this clonotype: The antigen remains undetermined.

The length of the CDR3 is 15 residues. The V and J ends lost 5 bases and 2 bases respectively, with 13 bases between them. RNA transcripts provided the template for amplifying TCR beta CDR3 regions. The authors performed first-round RT-PCR with HTBI primers and then a second-round multiplex PCR. TCRdb recomputed calls from the multiplex PCR reads with MiXCR, one row per CDR3 protein. The sample holds around 470,000 distinct CDR3 sequences; approximately 15% are singletons and the top ten take over 8%. The sample was blood. This rearrangement joins TRBV12-3 or TRBV12-4 to TRBJ2-4; D is tentatively TRBD1 or TRBD2 (5 bases each). The source is a woman aged 25 to 39 with Graves' ophthalmopathy. The CDR3, as DNA: TGTGCCAGCAGTGATGGCAGGGAGCCCAAAAACATTCAGTACTTC. This gives the protein CASSDGREPKNIQYF.